A selection of T cell receptor beta chains follows, all from one sample in a study of blood T cells in healthy people across ages. MiXCR, run by TCRdb on the 5' RACE reads, gives a single entry per CDR3 protein. The table has fewer than 900,000 distinct CDR3 sequences, about 37% seen once. The sequencing input was blood. These receptors came from a man aged 18-30 years in good health. CDR3s include the opening cysteine and the closing phenylalanine or tryptophan. Fields, in order: V gene, J gene, clone size, D gene, CDR3 DNA, CDR3 protein. A D gene is named only where the DNA matches it firmly. Size tells how often a clone was seen (once, few, many) or the class of an expanded clone, and some rows leave it out.

v_call: TRBV10-3
j_call: TRBJ2-3
clone_size: NA
d_call: TRBD1
cdr3_nt: TGTGCCATCAGCGCTTTGATAGGACAGGGTCCATATACGCAGTATTTT
cdr3_aa: CAISALIGQGPYTQYF

v_call: TRBV11-1
j_call: TRBJ2-2
clone_size: NA
d_call: TRBD2
cdr3_nt: TGTGCCAGCAATACGGGGGGACTAGCGGGTCTCGCGAACACCGGGGAGCTGTTTTTT
cdr3_aa: CASNTGGLAGLANTGELFF

v_call: TRBV5-1
j_call: TRBJ1-1
clone_size: many
d_call: NA
cdr3_nt: TGCGCCAGCAGCTTGGACGGGATGAACACTGAAGCTTTCTTT
cdr3_aa: CASSLDGMNTEAFF

v_call: TRBV9
j_call: TRBJ2-5
clone_size: NA
d_call: TRBD2
cdr3_nt: TGTGCCAGCAGCGATGGGGCGGGGGAGGAAGAGACCCAGTACTTC
cdr3_aa: CASSDGAGEEETQYF

v_call: TRBV28
j_call: TRBJ1-2
clone_size: NA
d_call: NA
cdr3_nt: TGTGCCAGCAGCCAAACAGGTCATGGCTACACCTTC
cdr3_aa: CASSQTGHGYTF

v_call: TRBV14
j_call: TRBJ2-3
clone_size: NA
d_call: NA
cdr3_nt: TGTGCCAGCAGCTCCAAGCCGGGACTTGGCACAGATACGCAGTATTTT
cdr3_aa: CASSSKPGLGTDTQYF

v_call: TRBV9
j_call: TRBJ1-5
clone_size: few
d_call: NA
cdr3_nt: TGTGCCAGCAGCCTGGGGGTGTACGATCAGCCCCAGCATTTT
cdr3_aa: CASSLGVYDQPQHF

v_call: TRBV12-3/TRBV12-4
j_call: TRBJ2-3
clone_size: NA
d_call: TRBD2
cdr3_nt: TGTGCCAGCAGTTTCTCGGGGGGGCGGGTCGTTAGCACAGATGCGCAGTATTTT
cdr3_aa: CASSFSGGRVVSTDAQYF

v_call: TRBV4-3
j_call: TRBJ1-2
clone_size: NA
d_call: NA
cdr3_nt: TGCGCCAGCAGCCAAGTAATGAGGGAAAGCGGCTACACCTTC
cdr3_aa: CASSQVMRESGYTF

v_call: TRBV27
j_call: TRBJ2-1
clone_size: many
d_call: TRBD2
cdr3_nt: TGTGCCAGCAGTTTACCCACGGGGAGGGGAGACTACAATGAGCAGTTCTTC
cdr3_aa: CASSLPTGRGDYNEQFF

v_call: TRBV7-2
j_call: TRBJ2-7
clone_size: many
d_call: NA
cdr3_nt: TGTGCCAGCAGCTTAGTAACGGGTACCTACGAGCAGTACTTC
cdr3_aa: CASSLVTGTYEQYF

v_call: TRBV12-3/TRBV12-4
j_call: TRBJ2-7
clone_size: once
d_call: TRBD2
cdr3_nt: TGTGCCAGCAGTTTAAGGGCCGGGAGGGCCTCCTACAATGAGCAGTACTTC
cdr3_aa: CASSLRAGRASYNEQYF

v_call: TRBV6-6
j_call: TRBJ1-1
clone_size: NA
d_call: NA
cdr3_nt: TGTGCCAGCACCCTGGACCGGTCAGAGAACACTGAAGCTTTCTTT
cdr3_aa: CASTLDRSENTEAFF

v_call: TRBV4-1
j_call: TRBJ2-7
clone_size: many
d_call: TRBD1
cdr3_nt: TGCGCCAGCAGCCCCCGGGACAGCAAAACCTACGAGCAGTACTTC
cdr3_aa: CASSPRDSKTYEQYF

v_call: TRBV7-2
j_call: TRBJ1-3
clone_size: NA
d_call: NA
cdr3_nt: TGTGCCAGCAGCCAGGAGGGCCCTTATTCTGGAAACACCATATATTTT
cdr3_aa: CASSQEGPYSGNTIYF

v_call: TRBV19
j_call: TRBJ2-7
clone_size: NA
d_call: TRBD1
cdr3_nt: TGTGCCGGTAGTGCGGGACGGACAGGGAACGAGCAGTACTTC
cdr3_aa: CAGSAGRTGNEQYF

v_call: TRBV20-1
j_call: TRBJ2-2
clone_size: NA
d_call: TRBD1
cdr3_nt: TGCAGTGCCAGGACAGGGGGCTCCACCGGGGAGCTGTTTTTT
cdr3_aa: CSARTGGSTGELFF

v_call: TRBV10-3
j_call: TRBJ2-2
clone_size: NA
d_call: TRBD2
cdr3_nt: TGTGCCATCAGTGAGTCGGGGACTAGCGGGCCAGGAACCGGGGAGCTGTTTTTT
cdr3_aa: CAISESGTSGPGTGELFF

v_call: TRBV6-2/TRBV6-3
j_call: TRBJ2-1
clone_size: few
d_call: TRBD2
cdr3_nt: TGTGCCAGCAGTCACCCGGGACTACGTCCCAATGAGCAGTTCTTC
cdr3_aa: CASSHPGLRPNEQFF

v_call: TRBV9
j_call: TRBJ1-1
clone_size: NA
d_call: NA
cdr3_nt: TGTGCCAGCAGCGTAGGAGGGGGGACAACTGAAGCTTTCTTT
cdr3_aa: CASSVGGGTTEAFF

v_call: TRBV5-1
j_call: TRBJ2-1
clone_size: few
d_call: TRBD1
cdr3_nt: TGCGCCAGCAGCTGGACAGGGGACACGGAGTTCTTC
cdr3_aa: CASSWTGDTEFF

v_call: TRBV5-1
j_call: TRBJ2-7
clone_size: many
d_call: NA
cdr3_nt: TGCGCCAGCAGCGCCCGAGGACGAGACTACGAGCAGTACTTC
cdr3_aa: CASSARGRDYEQYF

v_call: TRBV20-1
j_call: TRBJ2-1
clone_size: few
d_call: NA
cdr3_nt: TGCAGTGCAGTCGCCCAGGAGCCGGCGCAGTTCTTC
cdr3_aa: CSAVAQEPAQFF

v_call: TRBV6-2/TRBV6-3
j_call: TRBJ2-3
clone_size: once
d_call: TRBD2
cdr3_nt: TGTGCCAGCAGTTACAGGGCTAGCGGGGGAAGCACAGATACGCAGTATTTT
cdr3_aa: CASSYRASGGSTDTQYF